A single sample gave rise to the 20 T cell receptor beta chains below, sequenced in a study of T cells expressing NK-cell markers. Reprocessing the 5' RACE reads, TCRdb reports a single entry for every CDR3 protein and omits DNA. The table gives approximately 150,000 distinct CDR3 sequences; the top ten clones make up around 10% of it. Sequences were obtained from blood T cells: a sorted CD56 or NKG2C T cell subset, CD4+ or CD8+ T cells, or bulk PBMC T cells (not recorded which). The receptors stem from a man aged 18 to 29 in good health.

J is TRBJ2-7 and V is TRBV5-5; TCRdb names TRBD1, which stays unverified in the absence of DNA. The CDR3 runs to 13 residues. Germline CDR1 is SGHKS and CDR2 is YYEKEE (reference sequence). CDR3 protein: CASSLSPGNEQYF.

The CDR3 sequence: CASSLEAGNNEQFF. The chain uses TRBV12-3 or TRBV12-4 and TRBJ2-1. CDR3 length: 14 amino acids.

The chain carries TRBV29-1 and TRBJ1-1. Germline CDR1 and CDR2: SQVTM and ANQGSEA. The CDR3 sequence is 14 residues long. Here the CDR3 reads CSVEDHQGPTEAFF.

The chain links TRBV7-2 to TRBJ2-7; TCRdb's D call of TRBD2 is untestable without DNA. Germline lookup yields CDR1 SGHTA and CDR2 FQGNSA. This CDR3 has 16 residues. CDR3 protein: CASSSSGRARLPEQYF.

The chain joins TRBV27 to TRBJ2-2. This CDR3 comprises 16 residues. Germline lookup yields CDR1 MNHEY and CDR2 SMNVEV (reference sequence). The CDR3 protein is CASSLLGFADTGELFF.

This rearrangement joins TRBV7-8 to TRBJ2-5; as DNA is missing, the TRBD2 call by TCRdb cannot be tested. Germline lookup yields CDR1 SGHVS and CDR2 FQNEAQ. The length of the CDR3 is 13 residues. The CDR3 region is CASSFEREETQYF.

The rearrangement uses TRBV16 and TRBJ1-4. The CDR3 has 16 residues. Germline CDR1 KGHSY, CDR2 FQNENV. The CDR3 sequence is CASSPGGPATNEKLFF.

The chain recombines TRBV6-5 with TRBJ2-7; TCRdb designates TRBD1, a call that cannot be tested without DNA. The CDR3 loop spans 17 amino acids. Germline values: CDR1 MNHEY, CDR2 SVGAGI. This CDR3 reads CASSYSGSGHGLVEQYF.

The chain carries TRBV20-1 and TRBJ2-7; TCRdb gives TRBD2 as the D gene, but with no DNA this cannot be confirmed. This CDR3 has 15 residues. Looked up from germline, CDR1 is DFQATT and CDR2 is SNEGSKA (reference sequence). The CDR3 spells CSARMVTSANYEQYF.

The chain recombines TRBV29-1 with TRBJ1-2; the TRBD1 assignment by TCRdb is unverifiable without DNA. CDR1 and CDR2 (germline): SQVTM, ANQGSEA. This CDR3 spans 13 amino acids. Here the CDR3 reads CSVGRVRAPGYTF.

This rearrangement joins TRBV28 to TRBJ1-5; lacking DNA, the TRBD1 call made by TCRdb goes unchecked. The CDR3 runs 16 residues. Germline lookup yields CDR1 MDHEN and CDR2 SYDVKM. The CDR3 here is CASRHPRTASNQPQHF.

CDR3 residues: CASSGGLASYEQYF. The chain joins TRBV12-3 or TRBV12-4 to TRBJ2-7; as DNA is missing, the TRBD2 call by TCRdb cannot be tested. This CDR3 has 14 amino acids.

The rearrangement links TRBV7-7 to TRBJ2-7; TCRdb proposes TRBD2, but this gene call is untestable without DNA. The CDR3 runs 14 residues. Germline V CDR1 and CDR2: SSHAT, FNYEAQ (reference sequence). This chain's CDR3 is CASSPLGSVYEQYF.

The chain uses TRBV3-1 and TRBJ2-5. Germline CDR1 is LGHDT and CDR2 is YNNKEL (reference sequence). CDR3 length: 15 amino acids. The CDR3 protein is CASSLTQGNQETQYF.

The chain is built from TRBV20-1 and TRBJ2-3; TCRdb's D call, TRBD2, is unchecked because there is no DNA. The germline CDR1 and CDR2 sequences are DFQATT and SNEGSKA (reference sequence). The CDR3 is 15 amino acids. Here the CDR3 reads CSAIAGEWGTDTQYF.

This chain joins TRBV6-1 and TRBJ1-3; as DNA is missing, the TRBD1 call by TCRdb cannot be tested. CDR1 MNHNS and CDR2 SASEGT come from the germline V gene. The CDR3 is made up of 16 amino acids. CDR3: CASSEQDRVPGNTIYF.

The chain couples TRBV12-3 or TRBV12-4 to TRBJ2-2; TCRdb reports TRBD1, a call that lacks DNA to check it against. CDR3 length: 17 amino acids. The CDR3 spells CASSWGGRQKNTGELFF.

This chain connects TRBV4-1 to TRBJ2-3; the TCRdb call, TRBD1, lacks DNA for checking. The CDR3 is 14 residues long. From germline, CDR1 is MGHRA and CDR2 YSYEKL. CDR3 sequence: CASSNGQGAYTQYF.

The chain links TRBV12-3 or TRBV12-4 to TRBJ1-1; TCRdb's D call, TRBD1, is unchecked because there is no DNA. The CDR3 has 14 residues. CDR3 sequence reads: CASILQDLNTEAFF.

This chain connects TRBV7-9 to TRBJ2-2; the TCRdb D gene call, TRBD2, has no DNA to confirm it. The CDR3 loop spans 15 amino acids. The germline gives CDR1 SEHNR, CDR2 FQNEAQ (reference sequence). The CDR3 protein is CASMDRLDLAGELFF.